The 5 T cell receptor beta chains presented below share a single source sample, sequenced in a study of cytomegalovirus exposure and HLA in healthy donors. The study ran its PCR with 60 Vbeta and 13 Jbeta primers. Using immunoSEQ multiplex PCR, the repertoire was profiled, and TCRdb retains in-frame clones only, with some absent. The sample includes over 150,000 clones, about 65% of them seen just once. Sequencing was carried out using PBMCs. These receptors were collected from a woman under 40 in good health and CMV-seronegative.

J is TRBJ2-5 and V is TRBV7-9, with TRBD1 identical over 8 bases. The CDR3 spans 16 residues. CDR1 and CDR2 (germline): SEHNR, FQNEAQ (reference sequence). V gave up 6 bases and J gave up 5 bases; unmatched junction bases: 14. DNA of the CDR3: TGTGCCAGCAGTAACCGACAGGGGCCCGTTCGGGAGACCCAGTACTTC. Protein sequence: CASSNRQGPVRETQYF.

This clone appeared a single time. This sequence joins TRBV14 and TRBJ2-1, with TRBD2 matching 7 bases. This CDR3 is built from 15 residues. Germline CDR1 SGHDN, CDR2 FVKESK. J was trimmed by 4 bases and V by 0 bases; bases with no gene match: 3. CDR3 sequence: CASSQELAVYNEQFF. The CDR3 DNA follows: TGTGCCAGCAGCCAAGAGCTAGCGGTTTACAATGAGCAGTTCTTC.

The CDR3 protein is CASSNRGHEQYF. The CDR3 nucleotides read TGTGCCAGCAGTAACAGGGGCCACGAGCAGTACTTC. J is TRBJ2-5 and V is TRBV6-6, with 7 bases lining up with TRBD1. The end of the DNA fits TRBJ2-7 better, so the J call may be wrong. In germline, CDR1 is MNHNY, CDR2 SVGAGI (reference sequence). The CDR3 sequence is 12 residues long.

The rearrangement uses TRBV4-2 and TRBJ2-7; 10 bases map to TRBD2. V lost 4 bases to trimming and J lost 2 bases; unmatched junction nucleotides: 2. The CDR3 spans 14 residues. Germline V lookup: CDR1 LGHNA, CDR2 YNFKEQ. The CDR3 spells CASSPGLAAYEQYF. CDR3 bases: TGTGCCAGCAGCCCCGGACTAGCGGCCTACGAGCAGTACTTC.

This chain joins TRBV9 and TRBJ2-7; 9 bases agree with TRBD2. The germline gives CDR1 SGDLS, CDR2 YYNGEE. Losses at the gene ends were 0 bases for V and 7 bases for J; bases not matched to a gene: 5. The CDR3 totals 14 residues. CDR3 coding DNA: TGTGCCAGCAGCGTAGGCGGGAGGGGATATGAGCAGTACTTC. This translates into CASSVGGRGYEQYF. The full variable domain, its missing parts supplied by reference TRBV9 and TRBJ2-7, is DSGVTQTPKHLITATGQRVTLRCSPRSGDLSVYWYQQSLDQGLQFLIQYYNGEERAKGNILERFSAQQFPDLHSELNLSSLELGDSALYFCASSVGGRGYEQYFGPGTRLTVT.